This T cell receptor beta chain was retrieved from a study of blood T cell repertoires in COVID-19. Overall study: The United States, Italy and Spain supplied acute and convalescent COVID-19 samples. In each case, the material was cDNA or gDNA derived from T cells, B-cell-depleted T cells, or PBMCs.

In its sample, this clone was seen a few times. Seattle-derived patients entered the study during active infection and were followed longitudinally. Per the authors' pipeline: How many nucleated cells were present was estimated from reference gene primer amplification. The table came from immunoSEQ multiplex PCR; TCRdb's copy has only in-frame clones and leaves some out. V, J and clone size derive from that table, while D and trimming were established from the DNA sequence. The sample shows approximately 320,000 clones, 85% to 90% of them seen only once. This CDR3 has 16 residues. V was pared by 1 base and J by 2 bases, with 7 bases of the junction left unmatched. Germline-derived CDR1 and CDR2 are MNHNS and SASEGT.

Sequenced sample: peripheral blood. J is TRBJ2-7 and V is TRBV6-1; 8 bases align to TRBD2. The TCR originated in a woman aged 25 to 39 with COVID-19, enrolled during active disease. This CDR3 is CASSEGGSGGPYEQYF. As DNA, the CDR3 is TGTGCCAGCAGTGAAGGTGGGAGCGGGGGCCCCTACGAGCAGTACTTC.